This passage covers 12 T cell receptor beta chains from one sample sequenced in a study of human T cells and chemical hapten exposure. TCRdb ran MiXCR on the 5' RACE reads and lists one entry per CDR3 protein. Counted here are about 140,000 distinct CDR3 sequences, over 3.5% occurring once; the ten biggest clones make up 1.3% to 1.5%. Whole blood that had not been fractionated was the source of extracted total RNA. The receptors were sampled from a female donor in good health.

The chain is built from TRBV6-6 and TRBJ2-1; no reliable D call. The V gene's germline CDR1 is MNHNY and CDR2 SVGAGI (reference sequence). The CDR3 extends over 13 amino acids. The V end lost 0 bases, the J end lost 12 bases, and 12 bases lay between the germline ends. The CDR3 sequence is CASSYSYQEGQFF. CDR3 sequence (DNA): TGTGCCAGCAGTTACTCGTACCAGGAAGGGCAGTTCTTC.

This clonotype occurred many times. The chain couples TRBV7-9 to TRBJ1-5, with 8 positions matching TRBD1. The CDR3 covers 17 residues. The V and J ends lost 1 base and 0 bases, in that order; junction bases with no gene match: 5. Germline V gene sequence: CDR1 SEHNR, CDR2 FQNEAQ (reference sequence). DNA for the CDR3: TGTGCCAGCAGCTTAGACAGGGGGGTGTATAGCAATCAGCCCCAGCATTTT. Its translation is CASSLDRGVYSNQPQHF.

The rearrangement uses TRBV28 and TRBJ1-1; 8 bases match TRBD1. The germline CDR1 and CDR2 sequences are MDHEN and SYDVKM. This CDR3 region has 13 residues. With 9 bases clipped from V and 1 base from J, the junction kept 4 bases outside the gene matches. The CDR3 is CASRQGRNTEAFF. The CDR3 region has the DNA TGTGCCAGTCGACAGGGGAGGAACACTGAAGCTTTCTTT. The whole variable domain, remainder taken from reference TRBV28 and TRBJ1-1, is DVKVTQSSRYLVKRTGEKVFLECVQDMDHENMFWYRQDPGLGLRLIYFSYDVKMKEKGDIPEGYSVSREKKERFSLILESASTNQTSMYLCASRQGRNTEAFFGQGTRLTVV.

This clonotype was seen at least ten times. The chain employs TRBV14 and TRBJ1-1; TRBD1 aligns across 9 bases. Germline V gives CDR1 SGHDN, CDR2 FVKESK. The length of the CDR3 is 17 residues. Trimming at V came to 4 bases and at J to 4 bases, leaving 13 bases not matched to a gene. Here the CDR3 DNA reads TGTGCCAGCAGCCCGTCAAGGTGGACAGGGGCGGGCACTGAAGCTTTCTTT. It specifies CASSPSRWTGAGTEAFF.

This clonotype was counted ten times or more. This chain uses TRBV5-1 with TRBJ2-1; 9 bases line up with TRBD1. The CDR3 totals 16 residues. Trimming removed 4 bases from V and 8 bases from J; junction bases left unmatched: 13. Germline V gene sequence: CDR1 SGHRS, CDR2 YFSETQ. In nucleotides, the CDR3 is TGCGCCAGCAGCCTTATGCCGGGACAGGGTGGTTATGAGCAGTTCTTC. Translated: CASSLMPGQGGYEQFF.

This clonotype was seen repeatedly, ten times or more. The rearrangement links TRBV7-2 to TRBJ1-5; D ambiguous. Germline V lookup: CDR1 SGHTA, CDR2 FQGNSA. V was clipped by 1 base and J by 0 bases, with 7 bases between them. This CDR3 spans 15 amino acids. The chain's CDR3 is CASSLELGSNQPQHF. DNA of the CDR3: TGTGCCAGCAGCTTAGAGTTGGGTAGCAATCAGCCCCAGCATTTT.

This clonotype has at least ten counts. This chain uses TRBV10-3 with TRBJ2-5; unclear D gene. The CDR3 totals 12 residues. The V gene's germline CDR1 is ENHRY and CDR2 SYGVKD. V dropped 3 bases and J dropped 1 base, with 3 bases sitting between them. CDR3 nucleotide sequence: TGTGCCATCAGTGAAACCCAAGAGACCCAGTACTTC. Its protein is CAISETQETQYF.

J is TRBJ2-1 and V is TRBV5-1; 11 bases line up with TRBD2. Germline trimming cut 0 bases from V and 7 bases from J; bases unmatched to any gene: 3. From germline, CDR1 is SGHRS and CDR2 YFSETQ. This CDR3 region has 15 residues. CDR3 nucleotides: TGCGCCAGCAGCTTGGTTATAGCGGGGGGGAATGAGCAGTTCTTC. This sequence encodes CASSLVIAGGNEQFF.

This clonotype showed up many times. This chain links TRBV12-3 or TRBV12-4 with TRBJ2-1, with no clear D. V dropped 5 bases and J dropped 8 bases, with 13 bases sitting between them. The CDR3 runs 13 residues. The CDR3 DNA reads as TGTGCCAGCAGTAAGGACGTGACCCATGAGCAGTTCTTC. It translates to CASSKDVTHEQFF.

This clonotype was detected many times. The rearrangement joins TRBV7-3 to TRBJ1-1; the D is unclear. Germline V lookup: CDR1 SGHTA, CDR2 FQGTGA. The CDR3 totals 14 residues. The V gene lost 0 bases and the J gene lost 5 bases, with 10 bases spanning the gap. The CDR3 sequence: CASSLTASSTEAFF. CDR3 nucleotide sequence: TGTGCCAGCAGCTTAACAGCGAGCAGTACTGAAGCTTTCTTT.

This clonotype was recorded at least ten times. The chain recombines TRBV12-3 or TRBV12-4 with TRBJ2-7; 7 positions agree with TRBD1. This CDR3 has 15 residues. Trimming removed 2 bases from V and 0 bases from J; junction bases left unmatched: 4. CDR3 protein: CASSLRGTASYEQYF. Here the CDR3 DNA reads TGTGCCAGCAGTTTAAGGGGGACAGCCTCCTACGAGCAGTACTTC.

The rearrangement joins TRBV5-1 to TRBJ2-5; 10 positions agree with TRBD2. The CDR3 has 17 amino acids. V shed 0 bases, J shed 1 base, and the junction held 6 bases outside the gene matches. Germline loops: CDR1 SGHRS, CDR2 YFSETQ. The CDR3 DNA reads as TGCGCCAGCAGCTTGGTCCTAGCGGGGGAATGCCAAGAGACCCAGTACTTC. It encodes CASSLVLAGECQETQYF.